A single sample is the source of the 21 T cell receptor beta chains below, sequenced in a study of blood T cell repertoires in COVID-19. The data were produced by immunoSEQ multiplex PCR, yet TCRdb's version contains in-frame clones alone and is incomplete. The sample includes more than 75,000 clones, 82% of them seen just once. Specimen: peripheral blood. The receptor set was obtained from a man aged 55 to 70 with acute or convalescent COVID-19.

CDR3 region: CASSPGTGRGETQYF. The CDR3 nucleotides read TGTGCCAGCAGTCCTGGGACAGGGCGGGGGGAGACCCAGTACTTC. The chain links TRBV7-2 to TRBJ2-5; TRBD1 agrees at 9 bases. The CDR3 is made up of 15 amino acids. V shed 6 bases and J 5 bases; nucleotides not matched to a gene: 10. Germline V lookup: CDR1 SGHTA, CDR2 FQGNSA.

The chain links TRBV5-4 to TRBJ1-4, with 9 bases that match TRBD1. Germline lookup yields CDR1 SGHNT and CDR2 YYREEE (reference sequence). The V gene end was trimmed by 3 bases and the J gene end by 3 bases; junction bases not matched to a gene: 6. The CDR3 contains 16 residues. The CDR3 loop is CASSYTGGRANEKLFF. The CDR3 nucleotides are TGTGCCAGCAGCTATACAGGGGGCAGGGCTAATGAAAAACTGTTTTTT.

This chain connects TRBV30 to TRBJ2-2, with 8 bases that match TRBD1. CDR3 length: 15 amino acids. V lost 7 bases and J lost 7; bases outside the gene matches: 14. Germline V gene sequence: CDR1 GTSNPN, CDR2 SVGIG (reference sequence). CDR3 nucleotides: TGTGCCTCCCCACCCGGGACAGGCATCAACGGGGAGCTGTTTTTT. It translates to CASPPGTGINGELFF.

The chain combines TRBV25-1 with TRBJ2-2, with D maybe TRBD2 (7 bases). Germline values: CDR1 MGHDK, CDR2 SYGVNS. Trimming took 2 bases from V and 2 from J, leaving 12 bases between them. CDR3 length: 16 amino acids. The chain's CDR3 is CASSEGAGANTGELFF. The CDR3 coding sequence is TGTGCCAGCAGTGAAGGGGCGGGGGCAAACACCGGGGAGCTGTTTTTT.

The rearrangement links TRBV18 to TRBJ1-5, with D possibly TRBD1 on 5 matching bases. V lost 6 bases and J 0 bases, leaving 9 bases between the germline ends. This CDR3 comprises 14 residues. The germline CDR1 and CDR2 sequences are KGHSH and LQKENI. Here the CDR3 DNA reads TGTGCCAGCTCGGGAGGGGATAGCAATCAGCCCCAGCATTTT. Its protein is CASSGGDSNQPQHF.

The J gene is TRBJ2-3, the V gene TRBV7-2; the match to TRBD1 covers 11 bases. Germline-derived CDR1 and CDR2 are SGHTA and FQGNSA. V was clipped by 5 bases and J by 5 bases; unmatched bases: 3. CDR3 length equals 14 residues. This CDR3 is CASSGTGGKDTQYF. Written as DNA, the CDR3 is TGTGCCAGCAGCGGGACAGGGGGAAAAGATACGCAGTATTTT.

V gene TRBV11-3 combines with J gene TRBJ2-3; tentatively, D is TRBD2 (5 bases). With 1 base removed from V and 1 base from J, the gap between germline ends came to 12 bases. The CDR3 is 16 residues long. Germline V gives CDR1 SGHNT, CDR2 YENEEA. CDR3 in DNA: TGTGCCAGCAGCTTAGCCCCCCGGGGAGGCACAGATACGCAGTATTTT. Its protein product is CASSLAPRGGTDTQYF.

The sample holds a few counts of this clone. The chain is built from TRBV6-5 and TRBJ1-2; D call uncertain. V lost 6 bases and J 1 base, leaving 9 bases between the germline ends. CDR3 length equals 13 residues. Germline-derived CDR1 and CDR2 are MNHEY and SVGAGI. CDR3 in amino acids: CASRRGINYGYTF. As DNA, the CDR3 is TGTGCCAGCAGACGAGGAATTAACTATGGCTACACCTTC.

The chain joins TRBV6-5 to TRBJ1-2; D is undetermined. The CDR3 has 15 residues. Looked up from germline, CDR1 is MNHEY and CDR2 is SVGAGI. Between the trimmed V and J ends, which lost 5 bases and 0 bases, there was a span of 13 bases. In DNA, the CDR3 is TGTGCCAGCAGTCCCCACAACCCTTCTAACTATGGCTACACCTTC. Translated, it gives CASSPHNPSNYGYTF.

V gene TRBV28 combines with J gene TRBJ2-5; 9 bases are shared with TRBD1. After removal of 4 bases from V and 7 bases from J, the junction contained 7 bases not matched to a gene. Per germline, CDR1 MDHEN and CDR2 SYDVKM. The CDR3 is 14 residues long. The CDR3 sequence: CASSSGTGRLTQYF. The CDR3 nucleotides are TGTGCCAGCAGTTCAGGGACAGGGCGACTGACCCAGTACTTC.

The chain carries TRBV9 and TRBJ1-2, with TRBD1 matching 10 bases. With V trimmed by 5 bases and J by 8 bases, 15 bases remained unmatched. Per the germline V gene, CDR1 is SGDLS and CDR2 is YYNGEE. The CDR3 has 16 residues. CDR3 region: CASSLSKTGGAKGYTF. The CDR3 region has the DNA TGTGCCAGCAGTCTCTCTAAGACAGGGGGCGCGAAAGGCTACACCTTC.

The genes are TRBV7-9 and TRBJ1-4, with 10 nucleotides matching TRBD1. This CDR3 has 14 amino acids. J was trimmed by 7 bases and V by 4 bases; bases with no gene match: 3. Germline-derived CDR1 and CDR2 are SEHNR and FQNEAQ (reference sequence). The CDR3 region has the DNA TGTGCCAGCAGCTCCGGGACAGGGGTTGAAAAACTGTTTTTT. Translating gives CASSSGTGVEKLFF.

This chain connects TRBV5-1 to TRBJ2-3; TRBD2 matches at 11 bases. Germline CDR1 reads SGHRS; CDR2 reads YFSETQ. The CDR3 has 17 amino acids. Trimming cost V 2 bases and J 4 bases; bases outside gene matches: 9. DNA of the CDR3: TGCGCCAGCAGCTTTGTCCCTAGCGGGGGGAGGTCAGATACGCAGTATTTT. As protein: CASSFVPSGGRSDTQYF.

V and J are TRBV19 and TRBJ1-5, with a weak D call TRBD1 (6 bases). Per germline, CDR1 LNHDA and CDR2 SQIVND (reference sequence). This CDR3 comprises 13 residues. V shed 4 bases and J shed 7 bases, with 11 bases lying between them. CDR3 sequence reads: CASSTQGRQPQHF. As DNA, the CDR3 is TGTGCCAGTAGTACGCAGGGGCGGCAGCCCCAGCATTTT.

This sequence joins TRBV7-2 and TRBJ2-3, with a weak D call TRBD2 (6 bases). Trimming left V 4 bases short and J 0 bases short, with 14 bases between. The germline CDR1 and CDR2 sequences are SGHTA and FQGNSA. This CDR3 is 16 amino acids long. The CDR3 sequence is CASSSFLGSSTDTQYF. Written as DNA, the CDR3 is TGTGCCAGCAGCTCTTTCCTCGGGAGCAGCACAGATACGCAGTATTTT.

The chain links TRBV19 to TRBJ1-4; 8 bases agree with TRBD1. V trimming: 4 bases; J trimming: 7 bases; junction bases outside the gene matches: 5. This CDR3 contains 14 residues. Germline CDR1 is LNHDA and CDR2 is SQIVND (reference sequence). The CDR3 sequence is CASSTGGSGEKLFF. The CDR3 DNA follows: TGTGCCAGTAGTACAGGGGGCTCGGGTGAAAAACTGTTTTTT. Looking up the rest from reference TRBV19 and TRBJ1-4 gives the full variable domain: DGGITQSPKYLFRKEGQNVTLSCEQNLNHDAMYWYRQDPGQGLRLIYYSQIVNDFQKGDIAEGYSVSREKKESFPLTVTSAQKNPTAFYLCASSTGGSGEKLFFGSGTQLSVL.

The rearrangement uses TRBV7-9 and TRBJ1-3, with 10 bases lining up with TRBD1. The CDR3 loop spans 13 amino acids. The V gene end was trimmed by 11 bases and the J gene end by 5 bases; junction bases not matched to a gene: 6. Looked up from germline, CDR1 is SEHNR and CDR2 is FQNEAQ (reference sequence). The CDR3 DNA follows: TGTGCCGGACAGGGGGTTGATAGAAACACCATATATTTT. It translates to CAGQGVDRNTIYF.

The V gene is TRBV10-1, the J gene TRBJ2-7; 13 nucleotides match TRBD2. The trim removed 2 bases at V and 3 bases at J, leaving 1 base unmatched. Germline V gives CDR1 WNHNN, CDR2 SYGVQD (reference sequence). This CDR3 region has 15 residues. The CDR3 is CASSEGLAGDYEQYF. CDR3 sequence (DNA): TGCGCCAGCAGTGAGGGACTAGCGGGAGACTACGAGCAGTACTTC.

The V and J genes are TRBV27 and TRBJ2-2; TRBD1 matches 7 bases. The CDR3 consists of 17 residues. Trimming took 6 bases from V and 2 from J; bases not matched to a gene: 12. The germline V gene has CDR1 MNHEY and CDR2 SMNVEV (reference sequence). DNA for the CDR3: TGTGCCAGCAGCCCAACCCCCCAGGGGGAAAACACCGGGGAGCTGTTTTTT. It codes for CASSPTPQGENTGELFF.

The chain links TRBV11-3 to TRBJ2-3; the D gene is possibly TRBD2 (6 bases). The CDR3 extends over 16 amino acids. From germline, CDR1 is SGHNT and CDR2 YENEEA. V was pared by 4 bases and J by 4 bases, with 18 bases between. The CDR3 region is CASSSGDNPRSDTQYF. CDR3 DNA sequence: TGTGCCAGCAGCTCGGGGGATAACCCTCGGTCAGATACGCAGTATTTT.

The V and J genes are TRBV4-2 and TRBJ1-1; the D is unclear. The CDR3 has 12 amino acids. In germline, CDR1 is LGHNA, CDR2 YNFKEQ. The V end was cut by 4 bases, the J end by 5 bases, with 8 bases between. CDR3 residues: CASSPTGTEAFF. DNA of the CDR3: TGTGCCAGCAGCCCGACGGGGACTGAAGCTTTCTTT.